This is a list of T cell receptor beta chains from one sample in a study of cytomegalovirus exposure and HLA in healthy donors. Profiling relied on immunoSEQ multiplex PCR, and the TCRdb table lists in-frame clones only, not all of them. Of about 140,000 clones listed, about 76% are singletons. Sequences were obtained from PBMCs. The receptors were sampled from a female donor in good health and CMV-seronegative. CDR3s include the opening cysteine and the closing phenylalanine or tryptophan. D genes are given only for firm matches. The listing skips clone size in some rows; elsewhere it reads once, few, many or a size class.

v_gene	d_gene	j_gene	len	abundance	CDR3nt	CDR3aa
TRBV7-9	.	TRBJ2-5	14	.	TGTGCCAGCAGCTTAGGTGGTAGCCAAGAGACCCAGTACTTC	CASSLGGSQETQYF
TRBV28	.	TRBJ1-2	13	.	TGTGCCAGCCGCTTGGCCGACTACTATGGCTACACCTTC	CASRLADYYGYTF
TRBV5-1	.	TRBJ2-1	13	.	TGCGCCAGCAGCTTGGGCCGGGAGAATGAGCAGTTCTTC	CASSLGRENEQFF
TRBV20-1	.	TRBJ1-1	11	.	TGCAGTGCTAGCGGGGGGACTGAAGCTTTCTTT	CSASGGTEAFF
TRBV6-6	.	TRBJ1-1	15	.	TGTGCCAGCACTCCATTCGGGGTAATGAACACTGAAGCTTTCTTT	CASTPFGVMNTEAFF
TRBV5-6	.	TRBJ1-1	15	.	TGTGCCAGCAGCTTTGTTAATTTCCGGTATACTGAAGCTTTCTTT	CASSFVNFRYTEAFF
TRBV7-9	.	TRBJ2-2	14	once	TGTGCCAGCAGCCCACTCATGACTCCAGGGGAGCTGTTTTTT	CASSPLMTPGELFF
TRBV12-5	TRBD1	TRBJ1-5	15	.	TGTGCTAGTGGTTTGGTACAAGGGACAGAAAGGGCCCAGCATTTT	CASGLVQGTERAQHF
TRBV30	TRBD1	TRBJ2-5	14	.	TGTGCCTGGAGTTTGGACAGGGTCCAAGAGACCCAGTACTTC	CAWSLDRVQETQYF
TRBV7-8	TRBD1	TRBJ1-2	16	.	TGTGCCAGCAGCTTACGGACAGGGGCGGGAGACTATGGCTACACCTTC	CASSLRTGAGDYGYTF
TRBV10-3	.	TRBJ2-2	13	.	TGTGCCATCAGTGGTAGCGTTGGCGGGGAGCTGTTTTTT	CAISGSVGGELFF
TRBV5-1	.	TRBJ2-5	14	.	TGCGCCAGCAGCTTGGAACCAGTCCAAGAGACCCAGTACTTC	CASSLEPVQETQYF
TRBV29-1	.	TRBJ1-2	14	once	TGCAGCGTTGTAATACAGGGTTCGGACTATGGCTACACCTTC	CSVVIQGSDYGYTF
TRBV5-4	TRBD1	TRBJ2-1	15	.	TGTGCCAGCAGCCCGACAGGGGACCCTCACAATGAGCAGTTCTTC	CASSPTGDPHNEQFF
TRBV11-3	TRBD2	TRBJ2-1	15	.	TGTGCCAGCAGCACTAGCGGGAGACCCTACAATGAGCAGTTCTTC	CASSTSGRPYNEQFF
TRBV5-4	TRBD1	TRBJ2-1	13	.	TGTGCCAGCAGCGAGGGACAGGGCTATGAGCAGTTCTTC	CASSEGQGYEQFF
TRBV5-1	.	TRBJ2-7	15	.	TGCGCCAGCAGCTTGGGGGACCCTAGCGCGTCCGAGCAGTACTTC	CASSLGDPSASEQYF
TRBV28	.	TRBJ2-7	15	.	TGTGCCAGCAGCTTGACCTCCGGGAACTACAACGAGCAGTACTTC	CASSLTSGNYNEQYF
TRBV5-4	TRBD1	TRBJ2-7	13	.	TGTGCCAGCAGCGGGGACAGGGGGCGGGAGCAGTACTTC	CASSGDRGREQYF
TRBV28	.	TRBJ2-7	12	.	TGTGCCAGCACCTGGGGACACCACGAGCAGTACTTC	CASTWGHHEQYF
TRBV7-2	.	TRBJ2-1	14	.	TGTGCCAGCAGCCGCCAGCCGACTAGGAATGAGCAGTTCTTC	CASSRQPTRNEQFF